This T cell receptor beta chain stems from a study of T cells in women clearing cervical HPV infection. Here immunoSEQ multiplex PCR was the method, and the copy in TCRdb shows in-frame clones only, minus some. This specimen shows about 31,000 clones; the ten leading clones hold about 3%. As to this clone: One junction end disagrees with the germline gene, perhaps due to a read error. The read terminates 3 residues before the CDR3 end, so the remaining end is supplied by the germline J gene. Other DNA sequences in the same sample also yield this CDR3.

This CDR3 region has 13 residues. The germline CDR1 and CDR2 sequences are SNHLY and FYNNEI. The receptor was isolated from a woman aged 18-70 years with a cervical HPV16 infection that either progressed to CIN3+ or cleared (not recorded which). Input material: blood buffy coat. The J gene is TRBJ1-1, the V gene TRBV2; D call uncertain. This chain's CDR3 is CASNLTPNTEAFF. The sequenced part of the CDR3 DNA is TGTGCCAGCAATCTTACACCGAACACCGAA. Full variable domain (missing parts from reference TRBV2 and TRBJ1-1): EPEVTQTPSHQVTQMGQEVILRCVPISNHLYFYWYRQILGQKVEFLVSFYNNEISEKSEIFDDQFSVERPDGSNFTLKIRSTKLEDSAMYFCASNLTPNTEAFFGQGTRLTVV.